The clone carrying this TCR beta chain was observed a single time. What it recognizes is unknown. This CDR3 is 15 amino acids long. V lost 2 bases, J lost 5 bases, and 14 bases lay in between. CDR1 SGHDT and CDR2 YYEEEE come from the germline V gene. This specimen comes from a study of graft-versus-host responses after intestinal transplantation. Produced via immunoSEQ multiplex PCR; TCRdb's table is partial and in-frame only. The sample lists 84,000 or so clones; about 93% were seen once. Findings and limits, study-wide: Some patients had graft-donor T cell macrochimerism, and their allografts showed high graft-versus-host to host-versus-graft clonal ratios. GvH clonotypes were identified within recipient marrow, with a subset emerging first in ileum or blood.

The sequence was obtained from a human donor who was the organ donor for an intestinal transplant. Sequenced material: unstimulated CD8+ T cells sorted from spleen or lymph node cells, taken before transplant. The V call is TRBV5-6, the J call TRBJ2-1; TRBD2 might be the D (6 bases). CDR3 nucleotide sequence: TGTGCCAGCAGCTTTCCCCCTAGCGCCAACAATGAGCAGTTCTTC. Translated, it gives CASSFPPSANNEQFF.